This T cell receptor (beta chain) was captured in a study of identical twins. Among all donors, each was a healthy Caucasian. MiXCR was run by TCRdb on the 5' RACE reads, yielding one entry per CDR3 protein. There are 1.5 million to 2 million distinct CDR3 sequences in the sample; around 33% occur only once, and approximately 0.25% lies in the top ten. This CDR3 has 15 residues. CDR1 is DFQATT, CDR2 SNEGSKA, per germline (reference sequence). Trimming removed 1 base at V and 0 bases at J, with 12 bases between. The TCR was taken from a newborn girl in good health. The sample consisted of cord blood. The rearrangement uses TRBV20-1 and TRBJ1-1; D uncertain. The CDR3 spells CSARGRGNLNTEAFF. DNA for the CDR3: TGCAGTGCTAGAGGTCGGGGTAACCTGAACACTGAAGCTTTCTTT.